A selection of T cell receptor beta chains follows, all from one sample in a study of T-cell reconstitution after alpha-beta-depleted transplantation in children. TCRdb analysed the PCR reads with MiXCR anew, one entry per CDR3 protein. The sample shows just under 550,000 distinct CDR3 sequences, around 17% of them seen only once. Sequences were derived from PBMCs from the stem cell graft donor, sampled from the stem cell graft. These receptors were collected from a human donor who donated a stem cell graft to a child with acute lymphoblastic leukemia. The CDR3 runs from the conserved cysteine through the conserved F or W.

>TRBJ2-1|TRBV24-1
CATSDRAGTAYNEQFF
>TRBJ1-2|TRBV5-1
CASSPGHSNYGYTF
>TRBJ2-2|TRBV5-1
CASSLEVGGTGELFF
>TRBJ1-2|TRBV29-1
CSVEGRAYGYTF
>TRBJ1-2|TRBV20-1
CSQETRNYGYTF
>TRBJ2-3|TRBV6-4
CASSDSLLTGPGDGDTQYF
>TRBJ2-3|TRBV7-2
CASRRRTGGARDTQYF
>TRBJ1-1|TRBV29-1
CSVDSAPNTEAFF
>TRBJ2-7|TRBV5-1
CASSFGGANPEQYF
>TRBJ2-1|TRBV9
CASSVSGISYNEQFF
>TRBJ2-7|TRBV4-1
CASSQDRGLAYEQYF
>TRBJ2-1|TRBV24-1
CATSEGGGTSGSPNYNEQFF
>TRBJ2-1|TRBV11-2
CASFSRDRGSLYNEQFF
>TRBJ2-7|TRBV9
CASSVDPGGPYEQYF
>TRBJ2-3|TRBV25-1
CASSELRTSGSVGTQYF
>TRBJ2-2|TRBV11-1
CASSLSTLFRDRANTGELFF
>TRBJ2-1|TRBV12-3/TRBV12-4
CASSLIGYNEQFF
>TRBJ2-3|TRBV7-3
CASSLRGTSRTDTQYF
>TRBJ1-5|TRBV24-1
CATSESGLNQPQHF
>TRBJ1-1|TRBV2
CASSEGGTGHTEAFF
>TRBJ2-5|TRBV20-1
CSARGYRDGAQETQYF
>TRBJ2-7|TRBV15
CATSRDLGGTYEQYF
>TRBJ1-5|TRBV20-1
CSARESTYQPQHF
>TRBJ2-5|TRBV20-1
CSARILAGGPTAETQYF
>TRBJ2-7|TRBV18
CASSPKGYGEQYF
>TRBJ2-7|TRBV28
CASSLIYREFDKYEQYF
>TRBJ1-2|TRBV24-1
CATSDFHYGYTF
>TRBJ2-7|TRBV6-1
CVIRGRGTSYEQYF